This T cell receptor (beta chain) was found in a study of T-cell reconstitution after alpha-beta-depleted transplantation in children. This clonotype turned up a few times. Germline V gives CDR1 MGHRA, CDR2 YSYEKL. The V and J ends lost 5 bases and 1 base respectively, with 18 bases between them. The CDR3 loop spans 18 amino acids. Unique molecular identifiers were incorporated when the TCRbeta library was constructed. TCRdb analysed the PCR reads with MiXCR anew, one entry per CDR3 protein. This repertoire shows 170,000 or so distinct CDR3 sequences, around 7% found once; its top ten account for 3% to 3.5%.

V gene TRBV4-1 combines with J gene TRBJ2-6, with D perhaps TRBD1 (5 bases). The sequences come from PBMCs from the stem cell graft donor, collected from the stem cell graft. The TCR originated in a human donor who donated a stem cell graft to a child with Wiskott-Aldrich syndrome. The CDR3 loop is CASSGRQILPSGANVLTF. The CDR3 DNA sequence: TGCGCCAGCAGCGGCCGACAGATACTACCTTCTGGGGCCAACGTCCTGACTTTC.